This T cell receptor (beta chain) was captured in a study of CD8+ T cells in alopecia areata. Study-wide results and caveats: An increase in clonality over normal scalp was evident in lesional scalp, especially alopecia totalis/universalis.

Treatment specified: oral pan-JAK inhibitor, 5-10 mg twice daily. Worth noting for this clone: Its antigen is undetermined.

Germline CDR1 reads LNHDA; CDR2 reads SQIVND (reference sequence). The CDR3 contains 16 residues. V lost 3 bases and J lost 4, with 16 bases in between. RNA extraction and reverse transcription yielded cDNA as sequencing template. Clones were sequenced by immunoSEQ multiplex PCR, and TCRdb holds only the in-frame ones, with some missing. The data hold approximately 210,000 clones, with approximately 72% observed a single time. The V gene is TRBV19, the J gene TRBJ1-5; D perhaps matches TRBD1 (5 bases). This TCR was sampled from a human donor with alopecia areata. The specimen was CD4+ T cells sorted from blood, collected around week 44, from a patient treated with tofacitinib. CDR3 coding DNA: TGTGCCAGTAGTATCTTGGTGGGGCAGGGAAATCAGCCCCAGCATTTT. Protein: CASSILVGQGNQPQHF.